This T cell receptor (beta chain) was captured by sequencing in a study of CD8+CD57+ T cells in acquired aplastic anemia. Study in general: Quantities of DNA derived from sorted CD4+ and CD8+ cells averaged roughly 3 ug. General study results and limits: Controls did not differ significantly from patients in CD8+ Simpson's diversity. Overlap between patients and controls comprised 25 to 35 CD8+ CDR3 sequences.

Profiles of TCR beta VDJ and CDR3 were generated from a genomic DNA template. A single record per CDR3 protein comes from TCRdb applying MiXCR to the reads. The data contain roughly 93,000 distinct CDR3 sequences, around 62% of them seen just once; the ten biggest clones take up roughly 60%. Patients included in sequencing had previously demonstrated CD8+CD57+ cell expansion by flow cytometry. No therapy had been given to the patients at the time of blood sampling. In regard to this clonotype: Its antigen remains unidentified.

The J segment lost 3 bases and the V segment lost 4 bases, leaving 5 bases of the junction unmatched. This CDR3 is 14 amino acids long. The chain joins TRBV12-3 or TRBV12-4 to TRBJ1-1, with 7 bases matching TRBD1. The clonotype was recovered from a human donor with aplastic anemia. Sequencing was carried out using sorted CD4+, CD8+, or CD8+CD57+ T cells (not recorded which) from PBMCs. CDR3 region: CASSSWDRDTEAFF. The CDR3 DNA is TGTGCCAGCAGTTCCTGGGACAGAGACACTGAAGCTTTCTTT.